This T cell receptor beta chain is drawn from a study of cytomegalovirus exposure and HLA in healthy donors. General observations from the study: Later, an analysis found that TCR clusters from the first cohort tended to co-occur in the 130 or so validation repertoires. A few CMV-associated chains proved CMV antigen-specific in vitro. The study labeled under 200 TCR beta chains cytomegalovirus-associated. Both high specificity and high sensitivity reportedly marked the classifier's diagnosis of cytomegalovirus status.

This clone was counted only a few times. As yet, its antigen is unknown. The sample carries other DNA sequences with the same CDR3. CDR3 length: 13 amino acids. Trimming cost V 6 bases and J 7 bases; bases outside gene matches: 3. The germline V gene encodes CDR1 MNHEY and CDR2 SMNVEV (reference sequence). Here immunoSEQ multiplex PCR was the method, and the copy in TCRdb shows in-frame clones only, minus some. The profile shows about 190,000 clones, approximately 84% of them singletons. This chain connects TRBV27 to TRBJ1-6; 7 positions agree with TRBD1. This clonotype was sampled from a woman aged 18-29 years in good health and CMV-seropositive. Sequenced sample: PBMCs. The CDR3 bases are TGTGCCAGCAGGACAGGGAACAATTCACCCCTCCACTTT. Translated, it gives CASRTGNNSPLHF.